The T cell receptor (beta chain) described here comes from a study of a mutant IDH1 vaccine in newly diagnosed glioma (dated by TCRdb to 2020 to 2023). As for the study more broadly: Eight vaccinations were administered to patients in weeks 1, 3, 5, 7, 11, 15, 19 and 23, corresponding to visits V03 through V10. The roughly 32 treated patients were approximately 60% male and roughly 40% female, with a mean age of around 40 years. Vaccination started 4-6 weeks after radiotherapy alone, or was given together with temozolomide cycles in the groups whose treatment included chemotherapy. For exploratory analyses, longitudinal TCRB deep sequencing was carried out in about 26 treated patients wherever samples were available. Six visits were used for peripheral blood collection: V03 (baseline), V05, V07, V10, V12 and V13. Prior to enrollment, standard therapy consisting of radiotherapy alone, temozolomide alone, or radiochemotherapy with temozolomide had been administered to patients, with the combination being received by most patients.

In the case of this clone: The clone's antigen remains unknown. No much larger clonotype is one base removed from it; base qualities were not supplied.

The study at large found these results: The authors noted that analyses of patient blood samples could not be reproduced because of sample limitations. Selection of PBMC samples for TCRB deep sequencing was based on availability. Immune responses induced by the vaccine were seen in about 93% of patients across multiple MHC alleles. No apparent relationship was observed between pseudoprogression and alterations in the top peripheral T cell clonotypes detected by TCRB sequencing.

The library was generated by the immunoSEQ multiplex PCR assay. Rearranged TCR beta chain sequences were amplified using the hsTCRB Kit according to the manufacturer's protocol. TCRB libraries were sequenced on an Illumina MiSeq. The original methods were these. The kit vendor's proprietary platform handled demultiplexing, trimming and gene mapping. The table comes from immuneACCESS by way of TCRdb, which keeps in-frame sequences with V and J called. Part of the clones is missing from these tables; in studies checked, under half for an unresolved V gene and the rest for unknown reasons. From that table come the V and J calls and clone size; the DNA was used to work out D and trimming. Recorded for this sample are tens of thousands of clones; around four fifths of them occurred a single time. The ten largest clones add up to around 26% of the sample. The sample's time point label, in plain terms: week 11, during vaccination. Each vaccine dose was 300 ug of a 20-mer mutant IDH1 peptide in Montanide, given subcutaneously with topical imiquimod. All donors had newly diagnosed IDH1-mutant astrocytomas of WHO grade 3 or 4 that showed loss of nuclear ATRX. The samples were drawn from NOA16, a multicentre, single-arm, open-label phase I trial in Germany that tested a mutant IDH1 peptide vaccine in humans for the first time. Genomic DNA for TCRB sequencing was extracted from EDTA blood using the DNeasy Blood and Tissue Kit.

The TCR was taken from a man aged 30-40 years with glioma. The sample consisted of PBMCs, taken from a glioma patient whose treatment included an IDH1 peptide vaccine.

At the DNA level, the sequence is TGCGCCAGCAGCTTGTCATCGGGAATCACAGATACGCAGTATTTT. It encodes CASSLSSGITDTQYF. The rearrangement combines TRBV5-1 with TRBJ2-3, with TRBD2 as a weak D call on 5 bases. CDR1 and CDR2 are drawn from the germline V gene: SGHRS, YFSETQ. The junction shows trimming of 1 base on V and 2 bases on J, plus 11 bases between the germline ends. CDR3 length: 15 amino acids, cysteine to phenylalanine. Of the read, only the CDR3 DNA is kept; its 45 bases are in frame from base 1.